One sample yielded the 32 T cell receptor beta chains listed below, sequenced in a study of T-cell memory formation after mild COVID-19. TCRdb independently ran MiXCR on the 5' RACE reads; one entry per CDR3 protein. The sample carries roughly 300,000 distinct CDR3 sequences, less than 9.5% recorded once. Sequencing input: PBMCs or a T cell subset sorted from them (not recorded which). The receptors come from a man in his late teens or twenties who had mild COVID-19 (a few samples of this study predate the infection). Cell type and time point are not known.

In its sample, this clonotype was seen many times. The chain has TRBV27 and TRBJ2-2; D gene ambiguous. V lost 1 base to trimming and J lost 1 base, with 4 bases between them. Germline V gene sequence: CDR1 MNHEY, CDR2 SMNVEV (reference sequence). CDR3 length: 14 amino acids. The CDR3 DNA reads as TGTGCCAGCAGTTTATGGCAGAACACCGGGGAGCTGTTTTTT. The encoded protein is CASSLWQNTGELFF.

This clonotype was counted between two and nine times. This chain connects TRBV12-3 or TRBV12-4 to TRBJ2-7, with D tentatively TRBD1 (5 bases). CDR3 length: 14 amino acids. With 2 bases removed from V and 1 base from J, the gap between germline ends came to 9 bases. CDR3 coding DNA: TGTGCCAGCAGTTTATTAGGGGTTTCCTACGAGCAGTACTTC. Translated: CASSLLGVSYEQYF.

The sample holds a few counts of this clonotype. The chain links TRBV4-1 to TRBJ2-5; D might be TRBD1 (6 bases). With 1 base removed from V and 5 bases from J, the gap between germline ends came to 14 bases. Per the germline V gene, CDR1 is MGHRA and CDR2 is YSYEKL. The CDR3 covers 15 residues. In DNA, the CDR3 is TGCGCCAGCAGCCAAGGAGTGGGGGCCGGGGAGACCCAGTACTTC. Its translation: CASSQGVGAGETQYF.

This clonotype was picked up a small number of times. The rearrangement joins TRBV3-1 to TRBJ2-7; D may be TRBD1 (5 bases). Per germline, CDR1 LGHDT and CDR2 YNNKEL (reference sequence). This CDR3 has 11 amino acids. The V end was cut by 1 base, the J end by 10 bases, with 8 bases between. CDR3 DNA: TGTGCCAGCAGCCAAGGGGGCCTACAGTACGTC. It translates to CASSQGGLQYV.

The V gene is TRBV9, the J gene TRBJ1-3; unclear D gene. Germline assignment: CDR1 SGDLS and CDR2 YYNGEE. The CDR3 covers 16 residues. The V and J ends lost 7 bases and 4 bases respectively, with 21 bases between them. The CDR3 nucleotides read TGTGCCAGCGGCCCCCAGCCATTCTCTGAGGGAAACACCATATATTTT. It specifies CASGPQPFSEGNTIYF.

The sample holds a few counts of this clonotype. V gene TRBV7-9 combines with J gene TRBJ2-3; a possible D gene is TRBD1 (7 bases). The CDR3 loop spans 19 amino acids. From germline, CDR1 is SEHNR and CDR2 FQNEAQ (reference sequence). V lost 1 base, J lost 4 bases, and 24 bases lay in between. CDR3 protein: CASSLDRSFAGQNPDTQYF. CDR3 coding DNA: TGTGCCAGCAGCTTAGATCGGTCCTTTGCGGGACAGAATCCAGATACGCAGTATTTT.

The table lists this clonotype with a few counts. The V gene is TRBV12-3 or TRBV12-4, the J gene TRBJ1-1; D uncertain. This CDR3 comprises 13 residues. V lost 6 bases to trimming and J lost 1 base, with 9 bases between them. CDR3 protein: CASSWKTNTEAFF. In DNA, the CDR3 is TGTGCCAGCAGCTGGAAGACGAACACTGAAGCTTTCTTT.

The CDR3 sequence: CASSLGRAPHGYTF. The CDR3 coding sequence is TGTGCCAGCAGTTTGGGCAGGGCTCCCCATGGCTACACCTTC. The V call is TRBV27, the J call TRBJ1-2; D is perhaps TRBD1 (5 bases). Germline CDR1 MNHEY, CDR2 SMNVEV (reference sequence). Trimming left V 3 bases short and J 6 bases short, with 14 bases between. This CDR3 comprises 14 residues.

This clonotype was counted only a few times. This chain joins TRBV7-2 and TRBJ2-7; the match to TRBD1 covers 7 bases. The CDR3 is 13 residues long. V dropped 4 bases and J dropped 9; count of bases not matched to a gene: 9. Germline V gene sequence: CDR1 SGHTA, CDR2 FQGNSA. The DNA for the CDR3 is TGTGCCAGCAGCTCGGTGGGACAGATGGGGCAGTACTTC. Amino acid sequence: CASSSVGQMGQYF.

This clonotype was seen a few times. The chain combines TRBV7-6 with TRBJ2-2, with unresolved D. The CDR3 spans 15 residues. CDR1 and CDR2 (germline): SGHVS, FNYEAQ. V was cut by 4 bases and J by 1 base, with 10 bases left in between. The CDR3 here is CASSSFTVNTGELFF. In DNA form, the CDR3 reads TGTGCCAGCAGCTCCTTTACAGTGAACACCGGGGAGCTGTTTTTT.

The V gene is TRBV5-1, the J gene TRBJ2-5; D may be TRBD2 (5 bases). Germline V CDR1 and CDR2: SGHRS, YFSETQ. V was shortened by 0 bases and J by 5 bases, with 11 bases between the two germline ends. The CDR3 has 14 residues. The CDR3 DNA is TGCGCCAGCAGCTTGGAGAGGGTCGGGGAGACCCAGTACTTC. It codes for CASSLERVGETQYF.

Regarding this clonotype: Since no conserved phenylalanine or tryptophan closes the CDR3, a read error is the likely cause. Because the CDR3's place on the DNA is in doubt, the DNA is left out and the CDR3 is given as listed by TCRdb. CDR3 residues: CASSTPLAHSALLR. This chain links TRBV28 with TRBJ1-2. Per germline, CDR1 MDHEN and CDR2 SYDVKM. The CDR3 is made up of 14 amino acids, end residues included.

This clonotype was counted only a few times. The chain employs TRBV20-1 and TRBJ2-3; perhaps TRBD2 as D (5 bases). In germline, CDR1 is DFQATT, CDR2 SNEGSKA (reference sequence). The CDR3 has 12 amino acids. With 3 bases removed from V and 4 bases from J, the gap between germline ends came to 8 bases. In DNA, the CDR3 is TGCAGTGCTAGGTTAGCGCCAGATACGCAGTATTTT. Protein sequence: CSARLAPDTQYF.

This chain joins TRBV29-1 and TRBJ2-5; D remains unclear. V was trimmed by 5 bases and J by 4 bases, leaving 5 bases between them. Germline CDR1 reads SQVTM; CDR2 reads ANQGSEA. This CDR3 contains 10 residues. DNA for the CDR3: TGCAGCGTTAAAGGAGAGACCCAGTACTTC. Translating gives CSVKGETQYF.

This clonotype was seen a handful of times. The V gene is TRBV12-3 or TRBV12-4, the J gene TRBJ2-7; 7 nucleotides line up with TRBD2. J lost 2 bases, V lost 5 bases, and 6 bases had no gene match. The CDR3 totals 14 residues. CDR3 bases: TGTGCCAGCAGTCTGGGGGAGGGTACCTACGAGCAGTACGTC. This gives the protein CASSLGEGTYEQYV.

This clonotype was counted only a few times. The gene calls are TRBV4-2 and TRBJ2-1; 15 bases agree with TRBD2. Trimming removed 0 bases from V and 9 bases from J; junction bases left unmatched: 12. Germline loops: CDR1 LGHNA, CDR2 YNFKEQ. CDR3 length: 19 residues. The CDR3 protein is CASSQEGLAGGSTRSEQFF. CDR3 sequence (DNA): TGTGCCAGCAGCCAAGAAGGACTAGCGGGGGGGTCCACCCGGAGTGAGCAGTTCTTC.

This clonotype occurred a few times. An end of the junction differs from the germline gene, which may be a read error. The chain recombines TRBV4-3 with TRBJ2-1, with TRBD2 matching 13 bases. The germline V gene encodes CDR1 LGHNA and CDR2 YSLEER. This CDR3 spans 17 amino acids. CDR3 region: CSSTPGLAGSPYNEQFF. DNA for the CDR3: TGCTCCAGCACCCCGGGACTAGCGGGGAGTCCCTACAATGAGCAGTTCTTC.

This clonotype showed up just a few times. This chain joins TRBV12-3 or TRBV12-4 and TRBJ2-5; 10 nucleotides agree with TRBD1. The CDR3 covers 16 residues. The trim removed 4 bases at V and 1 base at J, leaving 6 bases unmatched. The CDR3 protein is CASSSRQGAFQETQYF. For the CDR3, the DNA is TGTGCCAGCAGTTCGCGACAGGGGGCTTTCCAAGAGACCCAGTACTTC.

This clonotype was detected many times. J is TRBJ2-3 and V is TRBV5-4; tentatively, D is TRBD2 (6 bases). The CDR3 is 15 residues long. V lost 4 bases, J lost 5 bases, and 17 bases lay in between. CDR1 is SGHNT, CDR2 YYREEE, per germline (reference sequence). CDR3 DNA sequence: TGTGCCAGCAGCCACGACAATAGCGGTCTAGATACGCAGTATTTT. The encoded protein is CASSHDNSGLDTQYF.

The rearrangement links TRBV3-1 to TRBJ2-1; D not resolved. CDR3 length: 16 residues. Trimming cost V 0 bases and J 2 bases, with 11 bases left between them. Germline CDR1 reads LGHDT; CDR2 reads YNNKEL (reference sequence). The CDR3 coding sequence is TGTGCCAGCAGCCAAGATGAACGGCAGACCTACAATGAGCAGTTCTTC. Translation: CASSQDERQTYNEQFF.

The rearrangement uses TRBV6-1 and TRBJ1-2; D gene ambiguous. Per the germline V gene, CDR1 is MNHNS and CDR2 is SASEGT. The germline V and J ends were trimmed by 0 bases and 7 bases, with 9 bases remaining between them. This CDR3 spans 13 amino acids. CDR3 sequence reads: CASSEAERTGYTF. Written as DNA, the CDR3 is TGTGCCAGCAGTGAAGCGGAACGGACTGGCTACACCTTC.

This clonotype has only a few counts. CDR3 sequence: CASSQQGGSTEAFF. The CDR3 DNA reads as TGCGCCAGCAGCCAACAGGGTGGGTCCACTGAAGCTTTCTTT. V gene TRBV5-1 combines with J gene TRBJ1-1; tentative D call: TRBD1 (6 bases). The germline V gene has CDR1 SGHRS and CDR2 YFSETQ. The CDR3 runs to 14 residues. Between the trimmed V and J ends, which lost 4 bases and 4 bases, there was a span of 14 bases.

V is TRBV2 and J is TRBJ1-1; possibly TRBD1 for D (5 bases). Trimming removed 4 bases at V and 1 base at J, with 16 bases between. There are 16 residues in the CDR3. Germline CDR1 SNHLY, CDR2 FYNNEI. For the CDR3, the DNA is TGTGCCAGCAGTGCCGGGACGCTCGGGGCGAACACTGAAGCTTTCTTT. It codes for CASSAGTLGANTEAFF.

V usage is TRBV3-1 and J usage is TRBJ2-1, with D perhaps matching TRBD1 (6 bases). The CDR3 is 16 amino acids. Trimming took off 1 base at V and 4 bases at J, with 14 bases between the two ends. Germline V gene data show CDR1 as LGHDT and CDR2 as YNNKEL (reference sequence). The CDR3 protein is CASSQVGRGKYNEQFF. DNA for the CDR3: TGTGCCAGCAGCCAAGTGGGCAGGGGAAAATACAATGAGCAGTTCTTC.

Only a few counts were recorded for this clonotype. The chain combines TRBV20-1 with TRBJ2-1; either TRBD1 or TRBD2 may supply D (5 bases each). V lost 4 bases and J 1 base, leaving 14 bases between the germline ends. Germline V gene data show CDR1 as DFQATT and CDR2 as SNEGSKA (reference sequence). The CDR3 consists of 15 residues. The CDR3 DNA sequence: TGCAGTGCTAAACCTCCGGGACGGTCCTACAATGAGCAGTTCTTC. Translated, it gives CSAKPPGRSYNEQFF.

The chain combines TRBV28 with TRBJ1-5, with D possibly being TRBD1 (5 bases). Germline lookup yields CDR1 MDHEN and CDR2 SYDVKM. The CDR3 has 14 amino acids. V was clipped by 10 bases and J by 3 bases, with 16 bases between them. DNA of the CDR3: TGTGCCACCTATGTAAGGGACCTCAATCAGCCCCAGCATTTT. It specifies CATYVRDLNQPQHF.

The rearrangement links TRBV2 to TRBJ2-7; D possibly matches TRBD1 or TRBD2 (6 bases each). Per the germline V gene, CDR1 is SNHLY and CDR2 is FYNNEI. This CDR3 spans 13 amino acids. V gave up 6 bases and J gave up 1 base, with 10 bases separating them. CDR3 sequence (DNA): TGTGCCAGCAGGGGCGGGACATCCTACGAGCAGTACGTC. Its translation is CASRGGTSYEQYV.

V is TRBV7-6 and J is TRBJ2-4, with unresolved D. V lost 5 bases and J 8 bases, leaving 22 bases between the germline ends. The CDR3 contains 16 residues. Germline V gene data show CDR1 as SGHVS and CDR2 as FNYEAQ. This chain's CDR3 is CASSPQPDGKPYIQYF. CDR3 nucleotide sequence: TGTGCCAGCAGCCCCCAACCTGACGGAAAACCCTACATTCAGTACTTC.

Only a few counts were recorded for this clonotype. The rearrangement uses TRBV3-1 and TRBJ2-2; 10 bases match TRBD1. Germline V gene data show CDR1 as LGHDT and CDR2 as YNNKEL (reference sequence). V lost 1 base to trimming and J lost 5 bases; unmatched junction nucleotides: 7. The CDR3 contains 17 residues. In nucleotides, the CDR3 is TGTGCCAGCAGCCAAGCCCCGACAGGGGGCAAAACCGGGGAGCTGTTTTTT. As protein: CASSQAPTGGKTGELFF.

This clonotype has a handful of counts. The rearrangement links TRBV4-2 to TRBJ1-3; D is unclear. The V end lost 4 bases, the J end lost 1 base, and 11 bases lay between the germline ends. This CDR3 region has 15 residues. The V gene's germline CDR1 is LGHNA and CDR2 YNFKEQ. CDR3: CASSPQAMSGNTIYF. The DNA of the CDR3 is TGTGCCAGCAGCCCCCAGGCTATGTCTGGAAACACCATATATTTT.

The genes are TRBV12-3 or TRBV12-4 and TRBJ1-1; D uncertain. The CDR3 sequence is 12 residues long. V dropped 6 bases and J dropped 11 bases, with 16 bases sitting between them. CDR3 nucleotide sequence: TGTGCCAGCAGCAACAGCCCTCTTGGTGCTTTCTTT. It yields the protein CASSNSPLGAFF.

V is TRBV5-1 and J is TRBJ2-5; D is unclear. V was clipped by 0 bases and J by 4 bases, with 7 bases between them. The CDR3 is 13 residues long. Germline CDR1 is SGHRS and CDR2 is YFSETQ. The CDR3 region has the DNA TGCGCCAGCAGCTTGGCCACGCGAGAGACCCAGTACTTC. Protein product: CASSLATRETQYF.